This T cell receptor (beta chain) was sequenced in a study of blood T cell repertoires in COVID-19. Across the study: Material from acute and convalescent COVID-19 was sourced from the United States, Italy and Spain.

J lost 7 bases, V lost 7 bases, and 8 bases had no gene match. The germline V gene has CDR1 LGHDT and CDR2 YNNKEL (reference sequence). The CDR3 totals 13 residues. Original analysis: Reference gene primer amplification gave estimated nucleated cell counts. The data were produced by immunoSEQ multiplex PCR, yet TCRdb's version contains in-frame clones alone and is incomplete. D and trimming come from the DNA, and the V and J calls and clone size come from that table. Of about 180,000 clones listed, approximately 80% are singletons. This chain connects TRBV3-1 (or the pseudogene TRBV3-2) to TRBJ1-2, with 8 bases matching TRBD1. Sequenced: peripheral blood. The receptor comes from a woman between 40 and 55 years old with COVID-19, enrolled during active disease. The CDR3 protein is CASTDRGTAGYTF. The CDR3, as DNA: TGTGCCAGCACCGACAGGGGTACTGCTGGCTACACCTTC.